The rows below give T cell receptor beta chains drawn from one sample of a study of T cell changes during pregnancy in multiple sclerosis. Clones were read by immunoSEQ multiplex PCR, and TCRdb kept only the in-frame ones, dropping some. The repertoire holds 40,000 to 50,000 clones, around 92% seen once, with over 1.5% in the top ten. Sample: CD4+ T cells from peripheral blood mononuclear cells, taken after pregnancy. These receptors originate from a female donor in good health, enrolled as a control in a pregnancy study. The CDR3 runs from the conserved cysteine through the conserved F or W.

>TRBV7-7|TRBJ2-3
CASSAGGGALDTQYF
>TRBV28|TRBJ1-1
CASSAARVQGALDAFF
>TRBV7-9|TRBJ2-5
CASSRGLRAVRSQETQYF
>TRBV20-1|TRBJ2-7
CSARRGGEQYF
>TRBV11-3|TRBJ2-1
CASAGRPSSYNEQFF
>TRBV7-9|TRBJ1-4
CASSLGGEKLFF
>TRBV11-2|TRBJ1-3
CASSLGVSSGNTIYF
>TRBV5-1|TRBJ2-5
CASSLYSNQETQYF
>TRBV6-1|TRBJ1-4
CASIGGAPEKLFF
>TRBV7-9|TRBJ1-3
CASSPYWGVDGNTIYF
>TRBV27|TRBJ2-5
CASSWRVQETQYF